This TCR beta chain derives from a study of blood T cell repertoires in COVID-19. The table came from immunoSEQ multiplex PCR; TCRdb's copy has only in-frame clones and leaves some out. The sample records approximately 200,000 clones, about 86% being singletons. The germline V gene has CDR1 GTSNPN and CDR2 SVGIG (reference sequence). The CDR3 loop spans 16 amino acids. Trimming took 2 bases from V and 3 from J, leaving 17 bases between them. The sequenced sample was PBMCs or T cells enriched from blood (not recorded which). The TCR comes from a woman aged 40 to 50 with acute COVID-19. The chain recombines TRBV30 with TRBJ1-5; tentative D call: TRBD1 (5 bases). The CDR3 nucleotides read TGTGCCTGGAGTCCCCCGGGACTCTGGGCCAATCAGCCCCAGCATTTT. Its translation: CAWSPPGLWANQPQHF.